This T cell receptor (beta chain) was obtained from a study of T cell repertoires in cytomegalovirus infection (dated by TCRdb to between 2018 and 2021). Describing the broader study: Donor HLA type was relevant to the analysis, as public TCR beta signatures indicated carriage of CMV infection together with the matching HLA type. Summary of the overall study and its limitations: Cumulative frequency of public TCR beta family members discriminated carriers of CMV infection plus the relevant HLA type in this cohort and an independent roughly 330-donor cohort. The ex vivo response was dominated by HLA-C-restricted CMV-specific TCR beta clonotypes, which also provided the single most frequent clonotype in two of eight donors.

The data were produced on an Illumina HiSeq 1500. The public reads were quality trimmed at Q25 with fastp and then assembled into clones with MiXCR by TCRdb, keeping productive beta chains. Every CDR3 protein is listed once, alongside the most common genes and DNA of its rows. The sample table records 400,000 to 550,000 distinct CDR3 sequences; around 10% of these occur just once. The ten largest clones capture around 9.6% of the sample. From its cysteine to its phenylalanine, the CDR3 spans 13 amino acids. The only DNA kept is the CDR3, 39 bases in frame from the first base. Deletion took 5 bases off V and 4 bases off J, with a span of 12 bases between the germline ends. This clonotype appeared many times. Its recognized antigen is unknown. Per-nucleotide qualities are absent, and no much larger clonotype sits a single base away.

This receptor chain uses TRBV12-3 or TRBV12-4 and TRBJ2-7; TRBD1 might be the D gene, on 6 matching bases. Material for sequencing was PBMCs. The sequence was obtained from a human donor in good health (CMV status not recorded). Some clones in this sample may be carry-over from other donors' samples. DNA sequence: TGTGCCAGCAGTACAGGGTCGGTATACGAGCAGTACTTC. Protein translation: CASSTGSVYEQYF.